This is a list of T cell receptor beta chains from one sample in a study of shared clonotypes between healthy human individuals. Generated by immunoSEQ multiplex PCR, the TCRdb table keeps only in-frame clones and is missing some. The table has about 2.2 million clones, about 93% seen once. Material for sequencing was naive CD8+ T cells from PBMCs. These receptors originate from a man between 18 and 29 years old in good health. Some clones in this sample may be carry-over from other donors' samples. Both conserved end residues are part of each CDR3. The D gene is left open where the match is weak.

V gene,D gene,CDR3 protein
TRBV7-9,.,CASSPRDAHQETQYF
TRBV9,.,CASSVEQGGGYTF
TRBV4-2,TRBD2,CASSTLGGLAGSGDEQYF
TRBV28,.,CASSWALNTEAFF
TRBV7-9,.,CASSWWGTAVKFQETQYF
TRBV19,.,CASSFSGRETQYF
TRBV5-1,.,CASSGLQGGAAEQYF
TRBV30,.,CAWSVTGNYEQYF
TRBV12-5,TRBD2,CASGLGSGSEQFF
TRBV2,.,CASSELRGGQNYGYTF